This T cell receptor (beta chain) was retrieved from a study of CDR3 diversity in severe acne. TCRdb re-derived calls from the PCR reads in MiXCR, one entry per CDR3 protein. This table has 89,000 or so distinct CDR3 sequences, 45% to 50% appearing once. Germline V lookup: CDR1 MNHEY, CDR2 SVGAGI. This CDR3 has 11 amino acids. V shed 6 bases and J shed 9 bases, with 12 bases lying between them. A remark on this clonotype: Possible read error: a much larger clone is one base away.

The sequenced sample was blood. V and J are TRBV6-5 and TRBJ2-7; D gene uncertain. The sequence was obtained from a male donor in good health, serving as a control. CDR3 protein: CASSLLPGQYF. The CDR3 DNA reads as TGTGCCAGCAGCTTACTCCCAGGGCAGTACTTC.